This paragraph covers one T cell receptor (beta chain) sequence. No antigen is known for it. No much larger clone is present one base from it, and per-base qualities are unavailable. Including cysteine and phenylalanine, the CDR3 has 13 amino acids. This entry keeps only the CDR3 DNA: 39 bases, framed from base 1. V sheds 0 bases and J sheds 9 bases, leaving 11 bases between their ends. Reading the germline V gene (reference sequence) gives CDR1 LGHDT and CDR2 YNNKEL. These data belong to a study of blood T cell repertoires in COVID-19 (dated by TCRdb to between 2020 and 2021). Describing the broader study: The collaborator samples originated in the United States, Italy and Spain and spanned the acute and convalescent phases of COVID-19. The prospective study material was composed of cDNA or gDNA derived from T cells, B-cell-depleted T cells, or PBMCs. Subjects who had been exposed to COVID-19, were actively infected with it, or had recovered from it provided the deeply sampled blood TCRbeta repertoires that made up the dataset. The repertoires were released in a freely available public database intended as a resource for research on the immune response to SARS-CoV-2. Samples were obtained from the ongoing ImmuneRACE study (first 160 participants) and from 1,000 to 1,500 subjects provided by 6 global collaborators. Sample metadata almost always included a de-identified subject ID, COVID-19 status, age in years and sex. HLA class I and class II types, where available, came from metadata supplied by the sample provider rather than from assay-based typing.

The immunoSEQ Assay, a bias-controlled multiplex PCR, was used to amplify TCRbeta CDR3 regions from genomic DNA. Per the source publication's procedure: The number of nucleated cells in each sample was estimated from the amplification of reference gene primers within the assay. To quantify the absolute abundance of each unique TCRbeta CDR3 rearrangement, sequence reads were collapsed and filtered. For each sample, productive Simpson clonality was calculated as the square root of Simpson's diversity index across productive rearrangements. In TCRdb, the immuneACCESS table is reduced to in-frame sequences with V and J assigned. These tables do not hold every clone; where another copy was compared, an unresolved V gene accounts for under half, and the others remain unexplained. V and J calls and clone size are copied from that table; D and trimming were computed from the DNA. This sample has about 280,000 clones in its table, and 82% of those were observed once. The ten top clones hold about 5% of the sample.

Participants in the prospective study were enrolled through a virtual design, were aged roughly 18 to 90 years, and lived in 20 to 30 United States geographic areas. To assign participants to cohorts, the prospective study relied on clinical history that participants themselves reported in a screening survey and a study questionnaire. Exposed participants had been in contact with someone with a PCR-confirmed or clinician-diagnosed COVID-19 case within 2 weeks of study entry. Each participant in the prospective study had whole blood, serum and a nasopharyngeal or oropharyngeal swab collected by mobile phlebotomists. Participants in the prospective study had the option to provide additional blood draws and questionnaires over a roughly 2-month period. Before DNA extraction, prospective study blood samples were shipped either frozen or at room temperature. The study at large found these results: The quantity of clinical and demographic metadata differed by source and by participant and was supplied without curation.

The chain is assembled from TRBV3-1 (or the pseudogene TRBV3-2) and TRBJ1-1, with a tentative D gene TRBD1 over 5 matching bases. Sequencing was done on a sample of PBMCs or T cells enriched from blood (not recorded which). The TCR comes from a man in his forties or fifties who had been exposed to COVID-19. The CDR3 sequence is CASSQESRQKAFF. The DNA sequence is as follows: TGTGCCAGCAGCCAAGAATCGCGACAGAAAGCTTTCTTT.